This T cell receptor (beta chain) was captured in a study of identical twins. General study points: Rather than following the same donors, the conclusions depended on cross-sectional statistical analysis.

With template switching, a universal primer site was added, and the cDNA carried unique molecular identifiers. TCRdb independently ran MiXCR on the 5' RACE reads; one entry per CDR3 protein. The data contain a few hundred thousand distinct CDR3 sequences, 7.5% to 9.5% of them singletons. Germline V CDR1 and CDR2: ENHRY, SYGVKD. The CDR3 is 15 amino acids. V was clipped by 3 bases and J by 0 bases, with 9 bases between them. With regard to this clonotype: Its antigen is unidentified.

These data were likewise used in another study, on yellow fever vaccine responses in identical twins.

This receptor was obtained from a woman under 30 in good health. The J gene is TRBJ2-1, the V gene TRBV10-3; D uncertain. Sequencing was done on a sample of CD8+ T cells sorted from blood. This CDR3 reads CAISEWGGSYNEQFF. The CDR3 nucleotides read TGTGCCATCAGTGAATGGGGTGGCTCCTACAATGAGCAGTTCTTC.